This paragraph covers one T cell receptor (beta chain) sequence. Its antigen is still unknown. The sample belongs to a study of cytomegalovirus exposure and HLA in healthy donors. Study findings and constraints: Subsequent analysis found a tendency for first-cohort TCR clusters to co-occur within the 95 to 150 validation repertoires. The study flagged about 150 TCR beta chains as cytomegalovirus-associated.

Germline V CDR1 and CDR2: SEHNR, FQNEAQ (reference sequence). Trimming removed 2 bases from V and 8 bases from J, with 12 bases in between. This CDR3 has 13 amino acids. The data were produced by immunoSEQ multiplex PCR, yet TCRdb's version contains in-frame clones alone and is incomplete. The sample has over 110,000 clones; 85% to 90% are singletons. The donors were members of the approximately 120-subject validation cohort (separate from the approximately 730-subject first cohort). V usage is TRBV7-9 and J usage is TRBJ1-2, with D perhaps matching TRBD1 (6 bases). The receptor was isolated from a man younger than 35 in good health and CMV-seropositive. Sequenced input: PBMCs. The CDR3 sequence is CASSLHRAFGYTF. CDR3 nucleotide sequence: TGTGCCAGCAGCTTACACAGGGCATTCGGCTACACCTTC.